This passage covers 27 T cell receptor beta chains from one sample sequenced in a study of T-cell memory formation after mild COVID-19. Each CDR3 protein is one row after TCRdb ran MiXCR on the 5' RACE reads. In the table there are roughly 300,000 distinct CDR3 sequences, 15% to 20% of which are singletons. Sequenced: PBMCs or a T cell subset sorted from them (not recorded which). The receptor set was obtained from a man between 18 and 35 years old who had mild COVID-19 (a few samples of this study predate the infection). Cell type and time point are not known.

The chain couples TRBV18 to TRBJ1-1; a weak D match, TRBD1 (5 bases). V shed 3 bases and J shed 2 bases, with 13 bases lying between them. Germline assignment: CDR1 KGHSH and CDR2 LQKENI. There are 15 residues in the CDR3. The CDR3 bases are TGTGCCAGCTCACCCTACCGACAGCCTAACACTGAAGCTTTCTTT. It codes for CASSPYRQPNTEAFF.

This clonotype turned up a few times. This sequence joins TRBV7-3 and TRBJ2-1; D may be TRBD1 or TRBD2 (7 bases each). CDR1 is SGHTA, CDR2 FQGTGA, per germline. The CDR3 extends over 14 amino acids. V gave up 5 bases and J gave up 3 bases, with 11 bases separating them. CDR3 loop: CASSPGGGYNEQFF. Written as DNA, the CDR3 is TGTGCCAGCAGCCCAGGGGGGGGCTACAATGAGCAGTTCTTC. Looking up the rest from reference TRBV7-3 and TRBJ2-1 gives the full variable domain: GAGVSQTPSNKVTEKGKYVELRCDPISGHTALYWYRQSLGQGPEFLIYFQGTGAADDSGLPNDRFFAVRPEGSVSTLKIQRTERGDSAVYLCASSPGGGYNEQFFGPGTRLTVL.

This clonotype was counted a single time. V usage is TRBV21-1 and J usage is TRBJ2-7. TRBV21-1 is listed as a pseudogene. This CDR3 spans 14 amino acids. CDR3 nucleotide sequence: TGTGCCAGCAGCAAAGACAGGGACTCCTACGAGCAGTACGTC. Its protein product is CASSKDRDSYEQYV.

The chain links TRBV4-1 to TRBJ2-3, with TRBD2 as a possible D gene (5 bases). The CDR3 is 15 amino acids. V lost 4 bases to trimming and J lost 3 bases, with 14 bases between them. Germline CDR1 is MGHRA and CDR2 is YSYEKL. The CDR3: CASSRTGDNTDTQYF. The CDR3 region has the DNA TGCGCCAGCAGCCGGACTGGAGATAATACAGATACGCAGTATTTT.

This clonotype was found a few times. This chain connects TRBV20-1 to TRBJ2-7, with D tentatively TRBD1 or TRBD2 (5 bases each). Germline-derived CDR1 and CDR2 are DFQATT and SNEGSKA (reference sequence). The CDR3 extends over 14 amino acids. V lost 3 bases and J 1 base, leaving 13 bases between the germline ends. The CDR3 nucleotides read TGCAGTGCTAGGGGACGTAGCAGGTCCTACGAGCAGTACTTC. The encoded protein is CSARGRSRSYEQYF.

This clonotype was counted between two and nine times. This sequence joins TRBV2 and TRBJ2-5; TRBD2 agrees at 8 bases. Germline CDR1 and CDR2: SNHLY and FYNNEI. V lost 3 bases and J lost 5; bases outside the gene matches: 5. CDR3 length: 14 amino acids. CDR3 DNA sequence: TGTGCCAGCAGTGATGTCCCGGGGGGGGAGACCCAGTACTTC. Amino acid sequence: CASSDVPGGETQYF.

V usage is TRBV7-9 and J usage is TRBJ2-5, with D tentatively TRBD2 (6 bases). The germline V and J ends were trimmed by 2 bases and 0 bases, with 19 bases remaining between them. The CDR3 consists of 18 residues. Germline lookup yields CDR1 SEHNR and CDR2 FQNEAQ (reference sequence). CDR3 in amino acids: CASSLRGARAPYQETQYF. CDR3 bases: TGTGCCAGCAGCTTACGCGGGGCCCGGGCCCCGTACCAAGAGACCCAGTACTTC.

The chain uses TRBV10-3 and TRBJ2-5, with 8 positions matching TRBD1. V gave up 4 bases and J gave up 3 bases; unmatched junction bases: 4. This CDR3 region has 14 residues. CDR1 is ENHRY, CDR2 SYGVKD, per germline. CDR3 sequence: CAISGAGGKETQYF. The CDR3 nucleotides are TGTGCCATCAGTGGTGCAGGGGGCAAAGAGACCCAGTACTTC.

The V gene is TRBV11-2, the J gene TRBJ1-4; no reliable D call. This CDR3 is built from 12 residues. Germline CDR1 SGHAT, CDR2 FQNNGV. Trimming removed 5 bases from V and 6 bases from J, with 7 bases in between. The CDR3 nucleotides read TGTGCCAGCAGCCCGGAGGATGAAAAACTGTTTTTT. It is translated as CASSPEDEKLFF. The whole variable domain, filled in from reference TRBV11-2 and TRBJ1-4, reads EAGVAQSPRYKIIEKRQSVAFWCNPISGHATLYWYQQILGQGPKLLIQFQNNGVVDDSQLPKDRFSAERLKGVDSTLKIQPAKLEDSAVYLCASSPEDEKLFFGSGTQLSVL.

The V and J genes are TRBV10-3 and TRBJ1-1; 7 nucleotides match TRBD1. This CDR3 region has 14 residues. The V segment lost 4 bases and the J segment 8 bases; nucleotides outside the gene matches: 10. Germline lookup yields CDR1 ENHRY and CDR2 SYGVKD. The CDR3 protein is CAISVGTVMGEAFF. CDR3 nucleotide sequence: TGTGCCATCAGTGTCGGGACAGTAATGGGCGAAGCTTTCTTT.

This rearrangement joins TRBV2 to TRBJ2-3, with D perhaps matching TRBD1 or TRBD2 (5 bases each). Trimming shortened V by 2 bases and J by 1 base, and 16 bases separated the two germline ends. Germline V gives CDR1 SNHLY, CDR2 FYNNEI. CDR3 length: 17 residues. CDR3 coding DNA: TGTGCCAGCAGTGAATGGGACCTACCCGGGCGCACAGATACGCAGTATTTT. Translation gives CASSEWDLPGRTDTQYF.

V and J are TRBV5-1 and TRBJ2-7; D is unresolved. The CDR3 extends over 12 amino acids. Trimming cost V 4 bases and J 7 bases, with 12 bases left between them. The germline V gene has CDR1 SGHRS and CDR2 YFSETQ. The CDR3 DNA follows: TGCGCCAGCAGCGACCCTCATGGGGAGCAGTACTTC. Residues: CASSDPHGEQYF.

V gene TRBV7-9 combines with J gene TRBJ2-1; no clear D. Trimming shortened V by 5 bases and J by 0 bases, and 14 bases separated the two germline ends. The CDR3 has 16 residues. Germline V gene sequence: CDR1 SEHNR, CDR2 FQNEAQ (reference sequence). In DNA form, the CDR3 reads TGTGCCAGCAGCCTTCGGGTCGAGCGCTCCTACAATGAGCAGTTCTTC. Translation gives CASSLRVERSYNEQFF.

V gene TRBV7-2 combines with J gene TRBJ2-5, with 7 bases lining up with TRBD2. Germline V lookup: CDR1 SGHTA, CDR2 FQGNSA. The V and J ends lost 3 bases and 5 bases, in that order; junction bases with no gene match: 6. This CDR3 has 14 amino acids. CDR3 in DNA: TGTGCCAGCAGCTTGTGGGGGGAGGGGGAGACCCAGTACTTC. The encoded protein is CASSLWGEGETQYF.

This clonotype was seen repeatedly, ten times or more. The rearrangement links TRBV14 to TRBJ2-7; D is ambiguous. Germline V CDR1 and CDR2: SGHDN, FVKESK. This CDR3 has 12 residues. Deletions cut 8 bases from V and 6 bases from J, with 14 bases between. CDR3 residues: CASVMSALEQYV. In DNA, the CDR3 is TGTGCCAGCGTTATGTCTGCACTCGAGCAGTACGTC.

This clonotype occurred many times. The chain recombines TRBV5-1 with TRBJ2-5; D is possibly TRBD2 (7 bases). Between the trimmed V and J ends, which lost 4 bases and 5 bases, there was a span of 18 bases. The germline V gene encodes CDR1 SGHRS and CDR2 YFSETQ. The CDR3 is 15 amino acids. Written as DNA, the CDR3 is TGCGCCAGCAGCCCGGGGGCGGGGGACTGGGAGACCCAGTACTTC. The encoded protein is CASSPGAGDWETQYF.

At least ten counts were recorded for this clonotype. At one end, the junction sequence differs from germline, possibly due to a read error. V and J are TRBV15 and TRBJ2-5, with TRBD1 as a possible D gene (6 bases). The CDR3 consists of 12 residues. Germline CDR1 reads LNHNV; CDR2 reads YYDKDF (reference sequence). CDR3 loop: CATSQTTGRRNF. The CDR3 DNA sequence: TGTGCCACCAGCCAAACGACAGGCCGGAGAAACTTC.

This clonotype was observed a handful of times. V and J are TRBV10-3 and TRBJ2-5, with D perhaps TRBD1 (6 bases). There are 13 residues in the CDR3. CDR1 is ENHRY and CDR2 is SYGVKD in the germline V gene. V was trimmed by 2 bases and J by 5 bases, leaving 9 bases between them. CDR3 bases: TGTGCCATCAGTGAGCCCGACAGGGAGACCCAGTACTTC. It yields the protein CAISEPDRETQYF.

The V and J genes are TRBV15 and TRBJ2-7; D call uncertain. This CDR3 has 12 amino acids. The germline V and J ends were trimmed by 2 bases and 7 bases, with 9 bases remaining between them. CDR1 LNHNV and CDR2 YYDKDF come from the germline V gene (reference sequence). CDR3 sequence: CATSRPPGEQYF. In DNA form, the CDR3 reads TGTGCCACCAGCAGACCTCCTGGGGAGCAGTACTTC.

The chain employs TRBV20-1 and TRBJ1-1; 7 positions agree with TRBD1. The CDR3 covers 13 residues. Germline-derived CDR1 and CDR2 are DFQATT and SNEGSKA (reference sequence). V shed 0 bases and J 5 bases; nucleotides not matched to a gene: 3. This CDR3 is CSARDTRGTEAFF. The CDR3 region has the DNA TGCAGTGCTAGAGATACCAGGGGGACTGAAGCTTTCTTT.

The chain recombines TRBV29-1 with TRBJ2-5; D is unresolved. Trimming took 4 bases from V and 4 from J, leaving 10 bases between them. CDR1 SQVTM and CDR2 ANQGSEA come from the germline V gene. This CDR3 contains 12 residues. The CDR3: CSVVGPGETQYF. CDR3 DNA sequence: TGCAGCGTTGTAGGACCGGGAGAGACCCAGTACTTC.

This clonotype was seen a handful of times. The chain uses TRBV10-3 and TRBJ1-4; D is unclear. Germline V gene data show CDR1 as ENHRY and CDR2 as SYGVKD. V lost 2 bases to trimming and J lost 7 bases, with 11 bases between them. The CDR3 runs 14 residues. CDR3 residues: CAISERQVGEKLFF. The CDR3, as DNA: TGTGCCATCAGTGAGCGGCAGGTTGGTGAAAAACTGTTTTTT.

In this sample, this clonotype turned up many times. The chain recombines TRBV5-1 with TRBJ2-2, with 7 positions matching TRBD1. The CDR3 has 15 amino acids. With V trimmed by 0 bases and J by 3 bases, 2 bases remained unmatched. CDR1 SGHRS and CDR2 YFSETQ come from the germline V gene. CDR3 residues: CASSLAGTDTGELFF. The CDR3 DNA follows: TGCGCCAGCAGCTTGGCCGGGACAGACACCGGGGAGCTGTTTTTT.

V and J are TRBV7-9 and TRBJ2-3, with a weak D call TRBD2 (5 bases). The CDR3 is made up of 15 amino acids. V shed 1 base and J shed 7 bases, with 15 bases lying between them. The germline V gene encodes CDR1 SEHNR and CDR2 FQNEAQ (reference sequence). Here the CDR3 reads CASSLVEAVDHTQYF. The CDR3 region has the DNA TGTGCCAGCAGCTTAGTGGAGGCCGTCGACCATACGCAGTATTTT.

The chain recombines TRBV7-6 with TRBJ2-5, with 8 bases matching TRBD1. CDR3 size: 14 residues. Germline CDR1 is SGHVS and CDR2 is FNYEAQ. The V and J ends lost 5 bases and 5 bases, in that order; junction bases with no gene match: 7. The CDR3 region has the DNA TGTGCCAGCAGCCTACAGGGGGGCCTGGAGACCCAGTACTTC. Encoded protein: CASSLQGGLETQYF.

The J gene is TRBJ2-5, the V gene TRBV6-5; 7 positions match TRBD1. This CDR3 spans 15 amino acids. The germline gives CDR1 MNHEY, CDR2 SVGAGI. V lost 0 bases and J lost 2; bases outside the gene matches: 3. The CDR3, as DNA: TGTGCCAGCAGTTACTCGAGGGACAGACAAGAGACCCAGTACTTC. It codes for CASSYSRDRQETQYF.

This clonotype was found a few times. The V call is TRBV6-6, the J call TRBJ2-5, with 8 bases fitting TRBD2. The CDR3 consists of 14 residues. Germline-derived CDR1 and CDR2 are MNHNY and SVGAGI (reference sequence). Losses at the gene ends were 4 bases for V and 8 bases for J; bases not matched to a gene: 9. CDR3 nucleotide sequence: TGTGCCAGCAGTTCAACCGGGGGGGGTGATACCCAGTACTTC. It yields the protein CASSSTGGGDTQYF.